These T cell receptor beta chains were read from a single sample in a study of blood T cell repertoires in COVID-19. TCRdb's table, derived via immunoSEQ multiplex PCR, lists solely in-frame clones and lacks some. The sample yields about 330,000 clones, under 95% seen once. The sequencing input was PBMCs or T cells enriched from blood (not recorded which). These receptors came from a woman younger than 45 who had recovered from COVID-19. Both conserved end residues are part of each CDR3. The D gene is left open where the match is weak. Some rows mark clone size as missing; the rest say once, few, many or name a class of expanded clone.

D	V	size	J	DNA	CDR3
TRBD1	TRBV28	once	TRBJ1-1	TGTGCCACCCAGAGGGGGCGGCAAGTGGCTTTCTTT	CATQRGRQVAFF
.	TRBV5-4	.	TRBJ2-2	TGTGCCAGCAGCTTGACAGGTATCAGCACCGGGGAGCTGTTTTTT	CASSLTGISTGELFF
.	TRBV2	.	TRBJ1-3	TGTGCCAGCAGTGCGCGGGGGGGCTCTGGAAACACCATATATTTT	CASSARGGSGNTIYF
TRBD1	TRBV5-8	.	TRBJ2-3	TGTGCCAGCAGCCGGACAGGGATCACAGATACGCAGTATTTT	CASSRTGITDTQYF
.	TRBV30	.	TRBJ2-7	TGTGCCTGGAGTGGGCAGGGGGGCTACGAGCAGTACTTC	CAWSGQGGYEQYF
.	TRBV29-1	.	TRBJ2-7	TGCAGCGTTGTAATAGCGGAGAGCTCCTACGAGCAGTACTTC	CSVVIAESSYEQYF
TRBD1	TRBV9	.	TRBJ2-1	TGTGCCAGCAGTACAGGGGTGTCCTACAATGAGCAGTTCTTC	CASSTGVSYNEQFF
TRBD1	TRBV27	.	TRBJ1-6	TGTGCCAGCAGTCCGGGGACAGGGGGCAATAATTCACCCCTCCACTTT	CASSPGTGGNNSPLHF
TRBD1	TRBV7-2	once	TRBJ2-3	TGTGCCAGCAGTTCCCTAGGGGGCGGGGATACGCAGTATTTT	CASSSLGGGDTQYF
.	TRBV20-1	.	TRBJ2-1	TGCAGTGCTAGAGAAGCCAATGAGCAGTTCTTC	CSAREANEQFF
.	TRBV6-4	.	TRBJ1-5	TGTGCCAGCAGTGACTCTCAACAGACACGCAATCAGCCCCAGCATTTT	CASSDSQQTRNQPQHF
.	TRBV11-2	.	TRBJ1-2	TGTGCCAGCAGCCCTCTGGGGGGAGGCTATGGCTACACCTTC	CASSPLGGGYGYTF
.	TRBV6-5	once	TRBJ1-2	TGTGCCACCAGGGAGGGTCATGGCTACACCTTC	CATREGHGYTF
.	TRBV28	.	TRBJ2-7	TGTGCCAGCAGTTTTTTCCAGAACAGGCCCTACGAGCAGTACTTC	CASSFFQNRPYEQYF
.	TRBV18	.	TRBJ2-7	TGTGCCAGCTCACCTAACAGGGACGAGCAGTACTTC	CASSPNRDEQYF
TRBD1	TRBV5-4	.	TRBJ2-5	TGTGCCAGCAGCTTCCCCGGGACAGGGCAAGAGACCCAGTACTTC	CASSFPGTGQETQYF
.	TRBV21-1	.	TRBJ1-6	TGTGCCAGCAGCAAAGGTAACTCCTATAATTCACCCCTCCACTTT	CASSKGNSYNSPLHF
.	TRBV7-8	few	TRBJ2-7	TGTGCCAGCAGCTTAGGGACACCGCTCTCCTACGAGCAGTACTTC	CASSLGTPLSYEQYF
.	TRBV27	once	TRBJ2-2	TGTGCCAGCAGTTTAGCGGCTAGCCCGTACACCGGGGAGCTGTTTTTT	CASSLAASPYTGELFF
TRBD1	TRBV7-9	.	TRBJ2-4	TGTGCCAGCAGCTTAAGTCAGGGGGCTAGGGTAAACATTCAGTACTTC	CASSLSQGARVNIQYF
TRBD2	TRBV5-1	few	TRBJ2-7	TGCGCCAGCAGCACCGGGGGAGGGTGGGCCTACGAGCAGTACTTC	CASSTGGGWAYEQYF
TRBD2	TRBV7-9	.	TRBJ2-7	TGTGCCAGCAGCTTAGTGGTAGCGGGAGGGGACGAGCAGTACTTC	CASSLVVAGGDEQYF
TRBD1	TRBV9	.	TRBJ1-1	TGTCGCTGGGGACAGGGGGCAAGTTGGACTGAAGCTTTCTTT	CRWGQGASWTEAFF
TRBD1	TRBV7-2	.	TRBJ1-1	TGTGCCAGCAGCTTAGGAGGACAGGGGCGGACTGAAGCTTTCTTT	CASSLGGQGRTEAFF
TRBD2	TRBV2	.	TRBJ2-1	TGTGCCAGCAAGGGGGTAGCGGGATCGAACAATGAGCAGTTCTTC	CASKGVAGSNNEQFF
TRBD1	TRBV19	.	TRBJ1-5	TGTGCCAGTAGTACAGGGGGCGCAAATCAGCCCCAGCATTTT	CASSTGGANQPQHF
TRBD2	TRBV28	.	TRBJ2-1	TGTGCCAGCAGTCCCAGCGGGGGGCATGAGCAGTTCTTC	CASSPSGGHEQFF
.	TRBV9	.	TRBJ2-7	TGTGCCAGCAGCCCTCGACAGCTATCCTACGAGCAGTACTTC	CASSPRQLSYEQYF